The T cell receptor beta chain described here comes from a study of T cell clonality in common variable immunodeficiency. Equal genomic DNA amounts from CVID and control samples were sequenced. Data came from immunoSEQ multiplex PCR; TCRdb stores just in-frame clones and leaves some out. This repertoire holds roughly 32,000 clones, and none appear only once. Study-wide results and caveats: Fewer deletions and N-nucleotide insertions were reportedly seen in common variable immunodeficiency TCR beta sequences. Links between repertoire features and CVID complications were heterogeneity-limited. CVID subjects showed higher TCRbeta clonality than healthy controls.

Of note for this clone: Its antigen is not known. The read is 3 residues too short to cover the CDR3 end, so that end is filled in from the germline J gene.

This CDR3 comprises 15 residues. Germline V CDR1 and CDR2: SGHVS, FQNEAQ. Trimming removed 0 bases from V and 6 bases from J; junction bases left unmatched: 5. The V call is TRBV7-8, the J call TRBJ1-1, with 9 bases matching TRBD1. This receptor was taken from a person between 18 and 75 years old in good health. The sequencing sample was made of peripheral blood mononuclear cells. The part of the CDR3 DNA that was read is TGTGCCAGCAGCTTAGCGTCCGACAGGGGGGCTGAA. It encodes CASSLASDRGAE. The whole CDR3 is CASSLASDRGAEAFF. Full variable domain (missing parts from reference TRBV7-8 and TRBJ1-1): GAGVSQSPRYKVAKRGQDVALRCDPISGHVSLFWYQQALGQGPEFLTYFQNEAQLDKSGLPSDRFFAERPEGSVSTLKIQRTQQEDSAVYLCASSLASDRGAEAFFGQGTRLTVV.